A selection of T cell receptor beta chains follows, all from one sample in a study of cytomegalovirus exposure and HLA in healthy donors. Some clones are missing from TCRdb's copy, which holds only in-frame ones; the method was immunoSEQ multiplex PCR. The sample includes more than 95,000 clones, approximately 77% of them seen just once. The sequenced material came from PBMCs. These receptors originate from a man between 18 and 35 years old in good health and CMV-seronegative. Each CDR3 is given with its conserved first and last residue. The D gene is left open where the match is weak. Clone size is shown for a subset of rows, as once, few, many or a class of expanded clone.

>-|-|TRBV6-5|TRBJ1-5
CASSYSWADNQPQHF
TGTGCCAGCAGTTACTCGTGGGCCGACAATCAGCCCCAGCATTTT
>-|-|TRBV4-1|TRBJ1-1
CASSQGAGDTEAFF
TGCGCCAGCAGCCAAGGGGCGGGGGACACTGAAGCTTTCTTT
>TRBD1|once|TRBV29-1|TRBJ1-1
CSVEDKQGETEAFF
TGCAGCGTTGAAGATAAACAGGGGGAAACTGAAGCTTTCTTT
>TRBD1|-|TRBV9|TRBJ2-2
CASSARGQGATGELFF
TGTGCCAGCAGCGCTCGGGGACAGGGGGCAACCGGGGAGCTGTTTTTT
>-|-|TRBV15|TRBJ2-7
CATSPGTSPQYF
TGTGCCACCAGCCCAGGAACTTCCCCGCAGTACTTC
>-|-|TRBV29-1|TRBJ1-1
CSVARALNTEAFF
TGCAGCGTTGCCAGGGCGCTGAACACTGAAGCTTTCTTT
>TRBD2|-|TRBV4-1|TRBJ2-7
CASSQDSSLSGGWEQYF
TGCGCCAGCAGCCAAGATTCCTCCTTAAGCGGGGGCTGGGAGCAGTACTTC
>-|-|TRBV11-3|TRBJ2-1
CASSFGGADSYNEQFF
TGTGCCAGCAGCTTTGGAGGGGCGGACTCCTACAATGAGCAGTTCTTC
>-|-|TRBV11-2|TRBJ2-5
CASSLDLQQETQYF
TGTGCCAGCAGCTTAGATCTCCAGCAAGAGACCCAGTACTTC
>TRBD1|-|TRBV7-9|TRBJ1-5
CASSPGQGIQPQHF
TGTGCCAGCAGCCCGGGACAGGGCATTCAGCCCCAGCATTTT
>-|-|TRBV19|TRBJ2-5
CASSIVRSPLEETQYF
TGTGCCAGTAGTATCGTAAGGAGTCCCCTCGAGGAGACCCAGTACTTC
>-|-|TRBV6-5|TRBJ1-4
CASSYMGSPNEKLFF
TGTGCCAGCAGTTACATGGGGAGCCCTAATGAAAAACTGTTTTTT
>-|-|TRBV14|TRBJ1-1
CASSQSQGMNTEAFF
TGTGCCAGCAGCCAAAGTCAGGGGATGAACACTGAAGCTTTCTTT
>-|-|TRBV19|TRBJ1-4
CASTRGIGTTNEKLFF
TGTGCCAGTACCCGAGGAATAGGCACAACTAATGAAAAACTGTTTTTT
>-|once|TRBV11-2|TRBJ2-7
CASSLPGQVREQYF
TGTGCCAGCAGCTTACCGGGACAAGTCCGGGAGCAGTACTTC
>TRBD1|few|TRBV7-9|TRBJ1-2
CSSSLGTGNYGYTF
TGTTCCAGCAGCTTAGGGACAGGGAACTATGGCTACACCTTC
>TRBD1|-|TRBV29-1|TRBJ1-5
CSVEGPTGGYNQPQHF
TGCAGCGTTGAGGGCCCGACAGGGGGCTACAATCAGCCCCAGCATTTT
>TRBD1|few|TRBV7-7|TRBJ2-7
CASSLETGASYEQYF
TGTGCCAGCAGCTTAGAAACAGGGGCATCCTACGAGCAGTACTTC
>TRBD1|-|TRBV4-1|TRBJ1-1
CASSQGGLQGIDTEAFF
TGCGCCAGCAGCCAAGGGGGGTTACAGGGGATTGACACTGAAGCTTTCTTT
>-|-|TRBV15|TRBJ2-1
CATSREGRGEQFF
TGTGCCACCAGCAGAGAGGGTCGCGGTGAGCAGTTCTTC
>-|-|TRBV27|TRBJ1-6
CASSLGGTLRGPLHF
TGTGCCAGCAGTTTAGGGGGGACCCTGAGGGGACCCCTCCACTTT
>-|-|TRBV7-9|TRBJ1-3
CASSLTGVRGNTIYF
TGTGCCAGCAGCTTAACCGGGGTTAGGGGAAACACCATATATTTT